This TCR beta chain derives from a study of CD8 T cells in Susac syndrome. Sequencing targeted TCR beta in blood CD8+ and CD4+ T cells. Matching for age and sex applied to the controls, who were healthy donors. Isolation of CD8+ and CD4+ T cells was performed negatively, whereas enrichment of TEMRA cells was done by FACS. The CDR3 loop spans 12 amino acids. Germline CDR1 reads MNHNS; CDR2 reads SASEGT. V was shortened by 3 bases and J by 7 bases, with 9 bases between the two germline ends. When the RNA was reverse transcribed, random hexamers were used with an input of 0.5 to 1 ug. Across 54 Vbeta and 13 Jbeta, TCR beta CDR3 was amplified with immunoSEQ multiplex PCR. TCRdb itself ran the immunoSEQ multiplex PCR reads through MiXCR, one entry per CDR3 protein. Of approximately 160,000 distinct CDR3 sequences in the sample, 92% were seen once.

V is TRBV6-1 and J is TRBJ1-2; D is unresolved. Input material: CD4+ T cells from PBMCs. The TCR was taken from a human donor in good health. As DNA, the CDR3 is TGTGCCAGCAGTGATAATCGTCTTGGCTACACCTTC. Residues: CASSDNRLGYTF.